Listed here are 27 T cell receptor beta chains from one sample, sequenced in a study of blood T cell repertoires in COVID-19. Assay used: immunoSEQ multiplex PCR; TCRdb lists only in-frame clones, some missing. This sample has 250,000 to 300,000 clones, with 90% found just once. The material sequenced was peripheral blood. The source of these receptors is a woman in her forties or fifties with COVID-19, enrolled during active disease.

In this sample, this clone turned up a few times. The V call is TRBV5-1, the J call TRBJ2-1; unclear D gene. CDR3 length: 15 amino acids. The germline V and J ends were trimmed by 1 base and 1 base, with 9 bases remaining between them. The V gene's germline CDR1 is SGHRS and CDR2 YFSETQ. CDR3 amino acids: CASSLFSTSYNEQFF. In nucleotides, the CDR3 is TGCGCCAGCAGCTTGTTTTCGACTTCCTACAATGAGCAGTTCTTC.

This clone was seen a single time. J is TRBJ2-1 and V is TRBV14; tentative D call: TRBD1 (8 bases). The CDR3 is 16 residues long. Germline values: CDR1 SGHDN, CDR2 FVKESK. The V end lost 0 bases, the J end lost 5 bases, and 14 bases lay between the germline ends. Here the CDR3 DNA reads TGTGCCAGCAGCCAAGAAGCGGGACAGGTAAACAATGAGCAGTTCTTC. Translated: CASSQEAGQVNNEQFF.

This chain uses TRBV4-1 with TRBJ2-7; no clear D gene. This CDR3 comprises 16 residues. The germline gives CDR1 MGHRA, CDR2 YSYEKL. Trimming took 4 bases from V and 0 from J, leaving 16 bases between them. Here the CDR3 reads CASSPYLSGSSYEQYF. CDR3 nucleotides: TGCGCCAGCAGCCCGTATTTATCGGGTTCCTCCTACGAGCAGTACTTC.

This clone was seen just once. The CDR3, as DNA: TGCGCCAGCAGTGATTTAGCTGGGGCCAACGTCCTGACTTTC. It translates to CASSDLAGANVLTF. The V call is TRBV10-1, the J call TRBJ2-6; D uncertain. Trimming stripped 3 bases from V and 2 bases from J, with 5 bases between. This CDR3 spans 14 amino acids. Germline loops: CDR1 WNHNN, CDR2 SYGVQD (reference sequence).

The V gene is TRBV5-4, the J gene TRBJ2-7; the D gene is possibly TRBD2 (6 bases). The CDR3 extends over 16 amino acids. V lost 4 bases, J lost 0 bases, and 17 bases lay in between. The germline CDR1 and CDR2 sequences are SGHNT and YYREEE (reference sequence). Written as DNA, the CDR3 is TGTGCCAGCAGCAATCGGGGGTCGTCCGCCTCCTACGAGCAGTACTTC. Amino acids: CASSNRGSSASYEQYF.

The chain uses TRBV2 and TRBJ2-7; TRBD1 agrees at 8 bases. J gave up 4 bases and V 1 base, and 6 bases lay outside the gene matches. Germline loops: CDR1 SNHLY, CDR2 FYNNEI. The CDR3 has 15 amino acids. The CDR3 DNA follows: TGTGCCAGCAGTGAAGGGGCAGGGGGCACATACGAGCAGTACTTC. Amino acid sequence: CASSEGAGGTYEQYF.

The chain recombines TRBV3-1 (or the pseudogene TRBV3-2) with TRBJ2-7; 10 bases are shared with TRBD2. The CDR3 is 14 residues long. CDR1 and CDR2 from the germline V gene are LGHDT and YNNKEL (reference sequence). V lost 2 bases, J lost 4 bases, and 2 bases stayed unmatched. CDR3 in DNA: TGTGCCAGCAGCCAAACTAGCGGGATATACGAGCAGTACTTC. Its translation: CASSQTSGIYEQYF.

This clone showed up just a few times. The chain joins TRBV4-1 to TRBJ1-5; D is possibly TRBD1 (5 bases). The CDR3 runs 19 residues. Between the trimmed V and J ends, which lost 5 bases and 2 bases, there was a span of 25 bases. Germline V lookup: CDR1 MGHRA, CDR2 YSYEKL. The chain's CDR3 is CASSYTRLQGRDRNQPQHF. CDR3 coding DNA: TGCGCCAGCAGCTATACGAGACTGCAGGGCAGAGATCGCAATCAGCCCCAGCATTTT.

CDR3 in amino acids: CAWSRTGVNTEAFF. DNA of the CDR3: TGTGCCTGGAGTAGGACAGGGGTGAACACTGAAGCTTTCTTT. The V gene is TRBV30, the J gene TRBJ1-1, with 9 bases matching TRBD1. Germline V gives CDR1 GTSNPN, CDR2 SVGIG (reference sequence). Trimming cost V 2 bases and J 0 bases; bases outside gene matches: 1. The CDR3 sequence is 14 residues long. Full variable domain (missing parts from reference TRBV30 and TRBJ1-1): SQTIHQWPATLVQPVGSPLSLECTVEGTSNPNLYWYRQAAGRGLQLLFYSVGIGQISSEVPQNLSASRPQDRQFILSSKKLLLSDSGFYLCAWSRTGVNTEAFFGQGTRLTVV.

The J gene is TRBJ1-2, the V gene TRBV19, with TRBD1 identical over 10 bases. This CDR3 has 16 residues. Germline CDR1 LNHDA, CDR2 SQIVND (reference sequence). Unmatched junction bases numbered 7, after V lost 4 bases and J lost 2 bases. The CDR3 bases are TGTGCCAGTAGTAAAGGAGACAGGGGGCGCAACTATGGCTACACCTTC. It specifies CASSKGDRGRNYGYTF.

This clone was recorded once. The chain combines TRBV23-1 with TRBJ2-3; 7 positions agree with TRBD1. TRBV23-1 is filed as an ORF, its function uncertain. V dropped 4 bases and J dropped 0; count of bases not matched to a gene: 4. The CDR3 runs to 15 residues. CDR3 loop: CASSLHRGSTDTQYF. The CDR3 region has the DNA TGCGCCAGCAGTCTTCACAGGGGTAGCACAGATACGCAGTATTTT.

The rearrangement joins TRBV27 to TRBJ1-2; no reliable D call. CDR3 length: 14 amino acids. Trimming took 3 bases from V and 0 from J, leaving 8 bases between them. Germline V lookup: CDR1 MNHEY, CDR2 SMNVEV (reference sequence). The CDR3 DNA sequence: TGTGCCAGCAGTTTTAGGAGGACTAACTATGGCTACACCTTC. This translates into CASSFRRTNYGYTF.

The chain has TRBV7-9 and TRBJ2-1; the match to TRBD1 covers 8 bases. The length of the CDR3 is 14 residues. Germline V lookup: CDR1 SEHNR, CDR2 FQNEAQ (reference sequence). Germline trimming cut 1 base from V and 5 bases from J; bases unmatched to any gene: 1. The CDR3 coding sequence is TGTGCCAGCAGCTTAGAACAGGGGGACAATGAGCAGTTCTTC. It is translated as CASSLEQGDNEQFF.

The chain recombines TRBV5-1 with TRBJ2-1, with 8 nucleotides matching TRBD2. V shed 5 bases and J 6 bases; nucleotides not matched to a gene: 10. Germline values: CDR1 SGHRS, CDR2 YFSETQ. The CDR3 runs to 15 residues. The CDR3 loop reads CASSLAGRGINEQFF. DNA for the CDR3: TGCGCCAGCAGTTTAGCGGGAAGAGGAATCAATGAGCAGTTCTTC. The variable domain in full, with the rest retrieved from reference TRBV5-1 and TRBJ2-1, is KAGVTQTPRYLIKTRGQQVTLSCSPISGHRSVSWYQQTPGQGLQFLFEYFSETQRNKGNFPGRFSGRQFSNSRSEMNVSTLELGDSALYLCASSLAGRGINEQFFGPGTRLTVL.

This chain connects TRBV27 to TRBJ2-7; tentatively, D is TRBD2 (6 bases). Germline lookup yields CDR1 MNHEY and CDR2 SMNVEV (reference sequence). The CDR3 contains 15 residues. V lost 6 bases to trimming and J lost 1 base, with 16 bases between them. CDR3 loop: CASSPRLVRSYEQYF. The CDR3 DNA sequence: TGTGCCAGCAGCCCAAGACTAGTTAGGTCCTACGAGCAGTACTTC.

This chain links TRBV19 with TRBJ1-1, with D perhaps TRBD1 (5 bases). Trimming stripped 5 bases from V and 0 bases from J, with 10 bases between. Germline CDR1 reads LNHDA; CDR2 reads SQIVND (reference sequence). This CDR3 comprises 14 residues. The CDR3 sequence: CASSVTVMNTEAFF. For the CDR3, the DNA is TGTGCCAGTAGTGTGACAGTTATGAACACTGAAGCTTTCTTT.

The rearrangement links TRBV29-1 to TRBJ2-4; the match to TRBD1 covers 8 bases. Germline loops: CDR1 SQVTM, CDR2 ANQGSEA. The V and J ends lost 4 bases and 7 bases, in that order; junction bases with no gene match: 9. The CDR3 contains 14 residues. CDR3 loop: CSVAGSGGGNIQYF. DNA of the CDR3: TGCAGCGTTGCTGGGTCAGGGGGCGGGAACATTCAGTACTTC.

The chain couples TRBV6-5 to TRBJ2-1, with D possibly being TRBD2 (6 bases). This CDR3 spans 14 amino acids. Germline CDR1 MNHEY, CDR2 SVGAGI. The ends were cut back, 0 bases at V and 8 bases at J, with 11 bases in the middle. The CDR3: CASSYSEGWDEQFF. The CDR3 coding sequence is TGTGCCAGCAGTTACTCGGAGGGGTGGGATGAGCAGTTCTTC.

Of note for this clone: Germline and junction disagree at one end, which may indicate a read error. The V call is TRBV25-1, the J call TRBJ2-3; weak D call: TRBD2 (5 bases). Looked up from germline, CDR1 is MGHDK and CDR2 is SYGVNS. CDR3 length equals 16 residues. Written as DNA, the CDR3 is TGTGCCACCAGTCCTAACGTGGGAGTTCGAACAGATACGCAGTATTTT. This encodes CATSPNVGVRTDTQYF.

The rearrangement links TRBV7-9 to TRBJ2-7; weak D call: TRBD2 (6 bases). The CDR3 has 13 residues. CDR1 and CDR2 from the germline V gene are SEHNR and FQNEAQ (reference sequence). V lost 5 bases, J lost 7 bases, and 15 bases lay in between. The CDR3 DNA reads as TGTGCCAGCAGCACTAGCAGGGAAGAGGAGCAGTACTTC. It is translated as CASSTSREEEQYF. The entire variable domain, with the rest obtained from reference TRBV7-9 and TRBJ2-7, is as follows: DTGVSQNPRHKITKRGQNVTFRCDPISEHNRLYWYRQTLGQGPEFLTYFQNEAQLEKSRLLSDRFSAERPKGSFSTLEIQRTEQGDSAMYLCASSTSREEEQYFGPGTRLTVT.

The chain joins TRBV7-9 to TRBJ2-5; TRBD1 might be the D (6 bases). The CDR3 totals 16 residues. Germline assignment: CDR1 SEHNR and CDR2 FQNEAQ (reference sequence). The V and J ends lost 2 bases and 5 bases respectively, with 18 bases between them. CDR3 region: CASSLSLTGLGETQYF. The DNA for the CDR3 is TGTGCCAGCAGCTTAAGTTTAACAGGGCTAGGGGAGACCCAGTACTTC.

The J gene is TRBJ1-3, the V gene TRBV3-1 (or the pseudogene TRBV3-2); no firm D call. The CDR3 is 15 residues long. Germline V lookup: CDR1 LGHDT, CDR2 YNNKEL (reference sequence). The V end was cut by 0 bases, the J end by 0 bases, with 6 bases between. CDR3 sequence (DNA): TGTGCCAGCAGCCAAGACACTGACTCTGGAAACACCATATATTTT. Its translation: CASSQDTDSGNTIYF.

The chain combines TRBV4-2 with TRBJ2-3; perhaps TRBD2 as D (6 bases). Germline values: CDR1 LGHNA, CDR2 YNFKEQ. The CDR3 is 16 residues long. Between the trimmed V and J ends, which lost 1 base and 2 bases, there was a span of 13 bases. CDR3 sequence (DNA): TGTGCCAGCAGCCAAGCTGAGGGACTTAACACAGATACGCAGTATTTT. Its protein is CASSQAEGLNTDTQYF.

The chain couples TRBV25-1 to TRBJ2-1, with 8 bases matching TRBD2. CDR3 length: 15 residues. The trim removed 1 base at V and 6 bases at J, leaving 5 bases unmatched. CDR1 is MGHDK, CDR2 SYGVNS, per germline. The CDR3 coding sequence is TGTGCCAGCAGTGAATCTCGCGGGAGGAGCAATGAGCAGTTCTTC. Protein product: CASSESRGRSNEQFF.

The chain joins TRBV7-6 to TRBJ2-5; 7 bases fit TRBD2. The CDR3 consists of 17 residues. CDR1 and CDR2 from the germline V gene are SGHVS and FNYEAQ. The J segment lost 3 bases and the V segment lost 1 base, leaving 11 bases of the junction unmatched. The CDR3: CASSLVTGLGNKETQYF. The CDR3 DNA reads TGTGCCAGCAGCTTAGTTACAGGACTAGGCAATAAAGAGACCCAGTACTTC.

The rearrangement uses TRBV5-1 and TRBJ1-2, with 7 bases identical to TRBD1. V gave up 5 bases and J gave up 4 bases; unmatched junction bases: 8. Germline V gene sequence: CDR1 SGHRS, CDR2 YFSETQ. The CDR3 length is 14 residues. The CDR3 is CASRTGTALYGYTF. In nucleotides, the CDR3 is TGCGCCAGCAGAACTGGGACAGCGCTCTATGGCTACACCTTC.

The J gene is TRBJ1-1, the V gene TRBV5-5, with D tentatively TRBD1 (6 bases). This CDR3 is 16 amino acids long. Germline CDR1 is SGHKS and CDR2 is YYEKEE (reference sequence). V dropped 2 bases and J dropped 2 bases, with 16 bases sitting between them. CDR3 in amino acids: CASSFRGRGVNTEAFF. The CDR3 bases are TGTGCCAGCAGCTTTCGGGGCAGGGGCGTAAACACTGAAGCTTTCTTT.